This paragraph covers one T cell receptor (beta chain) sequence. Its specificity is unknown. Other DNA sequences in this specimen translate into the identical CDR3. V was pared by 5 bases and J by 1 base, with 7 bases between. The CDR3 totals 13 residues. Germline CDR1 reads SGHNT; CDR2 reads YENEEA. The source of the sample is a study of shared clonotypes between healthy human individuals. General study points: Across subsets, estimated richness was generally greater for naive than for memory populations.

On sorted subsets, replicate PCRs used roughly 190 ng DNA, or 30,000 or so T cell genomes. Here immunoSEQ multiplex PCR was the method, and the copy in TCRdb shows in-frame clones only, minus some. Of 2 million to 2.5 million clones listed, approximately 93% are singletons. Healthy HIV-negative adults with no recent acute infections or vaccinations were recruited as donors. The split of CD4+ cells yielded CD45RA+ naive and CD45RA-negative memory subsets. The chain employs TRBV11-3 and TRBJ2-3, with a tentative D call TRBD1 (6 bases). This sequence was found in a man aged 18-30 years in good health. Some clones in this sample may be carry-over from other donors' samples. The sequenced sample consisted of naive CD4+ T cells from PBMCs. The subset denotes: CD45RA+ positively selected. The DNA for the CDR3 is TGTGCCAGCAGCCCAGGGGGCACAGATACGCAGTATTTT. Translating it yields CASSPGGTDTQYF.